The present T cell receptor (beta chain) was sequenced within a study of CD8 T cells in ankylosing spondylitis (dated by TCRdb to about 2017). Regarding the study in general: To find TCR variants linked to disease, the study profiled T cell receptor beta repertoires in ankylosing spondylitis patients and healthy donors. The full study cohort comprised 20 to 25 ankylosing spondylitis patients and some 110 healthy donors. Peripheral blood samples were taken, and synovial fluid was additionally collected from ankylosing spondylitis patients.

CDR1 and CDR2 are drawn from the germline V gene: SQVTM, ANQGSEA. The cysteine opens and the phenylalanine closes a CDR3 of 15 amino acids. Only the CDR3 portion is preserved as DNA: 45 bases, with reading frame beginning at the first base. V and J lose 7 bases and 2 bases, and a span of 18 bases separates them. Concerning this clonotype itself: What antigen it recognizes has not been identified. Qualities for individual bases were not recorded, and no much larger clone is one base off.

Overall study outcomes, separate from this receptor: According to the report, matched synovial fluid samples from ankylosing spondylitis patients were significantly enriched for the disease-linked clones. Some TCR beta motif variants had previously been reported in synovial fluid and blood of reactive arthritis patients, which suggested common disease-initiation mechanisms. A TCR beta motif made up of roughly eight highly homologous amino acid variants appeared to be characteristic of blood from ankylosing spondylitis patients. The disease-linked clones had a CD8+ phenotype and were found at relatively low frequencies in peripheral blood.

TCRdb lists the instrument as Illumina HiSeq 2500. Quantitative 5'-RACE with molecular barcodes was used to prepare TCR beta libraries. As for the authors' bioinformatics: To identify disease-linked TCR variants, a new computational method was used, one built on a probabilistic model of VDJ rearrangement. The public reads were quality trimmed at Q25 with fastp and then assembled into clones with MiXCR by TCRdb, keeping productive beta chains. Rows are unified per CDR3 protein, each entry keeping the most common DNA and genes. Here the V and J calls rest on TCRdb's processing, not on the authors' analysis. The table for this sample lists 120,000 or so distinct CDR3 sequences; roughly an eighth of them were counted only once. The ten top clones hold roughly 3% of the sample.

This receptor chain uses TRBV29-1 and TRBJ2-1, with TRBD2 perhaps the D gene, on 5 matching bases. Sequenced sample: blood, either unsorted or a sorted T cell fraction (not recorded which). This clonotype was sampled from a female donor with ankylosing spondylitis or in good health (not recorded which). The base sequence is TGCAGCGCCTACAGCGGCCTCGCTCCCTACAATGAGCAGTTCTTC. The encoded protein is CSAYSGLAPYNEQFF.